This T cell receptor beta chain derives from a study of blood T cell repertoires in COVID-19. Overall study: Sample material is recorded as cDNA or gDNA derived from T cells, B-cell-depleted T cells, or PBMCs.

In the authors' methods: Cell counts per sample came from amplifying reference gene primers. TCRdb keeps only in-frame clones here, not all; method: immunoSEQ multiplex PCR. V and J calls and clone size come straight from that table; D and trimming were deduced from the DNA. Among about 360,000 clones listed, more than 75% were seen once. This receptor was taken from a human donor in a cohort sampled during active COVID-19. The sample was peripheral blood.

The CDR3 loop reads CAISPGSLSNEKLFF. DNA of the CDR3: TGTGCCATCAGCCCAGGATCATTATCGAATGAAAAACTGTTTTTT. V and J are TRBV10-3 and TRBJ1-4; no firm D call. The CDR3 spans 15 residues. In germline, CDR1 is ENHRY, CDR2 SYGVKD. V was clipped by 6 bases and J by 5 bases, with 16 bases between them.